This T cell receptor (beta chain) was captured by sequencing in a study of T cells in Graves' hyperthyroidism and ophthalmopathy. The wider study: Before treatment of any kind, peripheral blood was taken at initial diagnosis. Study-level points and caveats: Most expanded thyroid clonotypes above 0.001 recurred in blood.

This clonotype was observed many times. As yet, its antigen is unknown. The study left out patients who had uncontrolled infection, other autoimmune disease, pregnancy or lactation. Each 10 ml fresh peripheral blood draw supplied the PBMCs. V lost 3 bases to trimming and J lost 7 bases, with 12 bases between them. CDR1 is DFQATT and CDR2 is SNEGSKA in the germline V gene (reference sequence). This CDR3 has 12 residues. RNA transcripts served as the template for amplifying TCR beta CDR3 regions. HTBI primers were employed in a first-round RT-PCR of the TCR CDR3. TCRdb independently ran MiXCR on the multiplex PCR reads; one entry per CDR3 protein. Of about 350,000 distinct CDR3 sequences in the sample, over 15% were seen once.

V is TRBV20-1 and J is TRBJ1-1; D perhaps matches TRBD1 (5 bases). The TCR was taken from a middle-aged woman with Graves' ophthalmopathy. Sequenced: blood. DNA for the CDR3: TGCAGTGCTAGTCAGGGCGGAGGTGAAGCTTTCTTT. It encodes CSASQGGGEAFF.